This passage covers 8 T cell receptor beta chains from one sample sequenced in a study of tumor-infiltrating lymphocytes in primary liver carcinoma. Total RNA and DNA came together from approximately 20-30 mg of bulk tissue without cell sorting. Production of TCR beta cDNA used 500 ng total RNA together with a constant-region primer. Three rounds of nested multiplex PCR with slightly modified ARM-PCR produced TCR beta libraries. Amplification in the first two PCR rounds was performed using TRBV1-TRBV30 forward primers and a C-beta reverse primer for 10 cycles each. TCRdb reprocessed the multiplex PCR reads via MiXCR and lists one record per CDR3 protein. This sample has approximately 73,000 distinct CDR3 sequences, with about 70% found just once. Specimen: liver tumor tissue from sampling region 4. Subset given: tumor region T4, right-lateral pole. All receptors come from a woman aged 60-70 years with primary liver carcinoma and hepatitis B virus infection.

This clonotype was picked up many times. J is TRBJ1-1 and V is TRBV7-8; maybe TRBD1 (5 bases). V was shortened by 2 bases and J by 0 bases, with 13 bases between the two germline ends. The CDR3 length is 16 residues. From germline, CDR1 is SGHVS and CDR2 FQNEAQ. The CDR3 sequence: CASSLLGGNLNTEAFF. The DNA of the CDR3 is TGTGCCAGCAGCTTACTCGGGGGAAACCTGAACACTGAAGCTTTCTTT.

The chain is built from TRBV11-2 and TRBJ2-2; D may be TRBD2 (5 bases). V lost 10 bases and J 8 bases, leaving 17 bases between the germline ends. From germline, CDR1 is SGHAT and CDR2 FQNNGV. The CDR3 loop spans 13 amino acids. CDR3 amino acids: CAINIDRTGELFF. DNA of the CDR3: TGTGCCATCAACATAGATAGGACTGGGGAGCTGTTTTTT.

This rearrangement joins TRBV11-2 to TRBJ2-1; 11 bases line up with TRBD2. The length of the CDR3 is 16 residues. CDR1 is SGHAT, CDR2 FQNNGV, per germline. V lost 6 bases and J lost 12; bases outside the gene matches: 16. The CDR3 sequence is CASSLNSGRVDSVQFF. The CDR3 bases are TGTGCCAGCAGTTTAAATAGCGGGAGGGTTGACAGTGTGCAGTTCTTC.

With respect to this clonotype: One end of the junction does not line up with germline, which may come from a read error. The chain joins TRBV28 to TRBJ2-1; 8 positions match TRBD2. The germline V gene encodes CDR1 MDHEN and CDR2 SYDVKM. The CDR3 has 16 residues. The CDR3 protein is CASSYPGTRHPRGQIF. DNA for the CDR3: TGTGCCAGCAGTTACCCCGGGACTAGACATCCCAGAGGGCAGATCTTC.

The chain joins TRBV4-1 to TRBJ1-1; tentative D call: TRBD1 (5 bases). Germline-derived CDR1 and CDR2 are MGHRA and YSYEKL. V was cut by 0 bases and J by 1 base, with 12 bases left in between. This CDR3 is built from 16 residues. This chain's CDR3 is CASSQDHRPPNTEAFF. The CDR3 DNA sequence: TGCGCCAGCAGCCAAGATCACAGGCCCCCGAACACTGAAGCTTTCTTT.

Comment on this clonotype: One end of the junction is discordant with germline, which a read error may explain. The gene calls are TRBV12-3 or TRBV12-4 and TRBJ2-2, with D possibly being TRBD1 (7 bases). This CDR3 contains 13 residues. The CDR3 sequence: CATWLAITGELIF. CDR3 nucleotides: TGTGCCACCTGGCTAGCGATCACAGGGGAGCTGATCTTT.

The chain employs TRBV28 and TRBJ2-7; perhaps TRBD2 as D (5 bases). Germline CDR1 is MDHEN and CDR2 is SYDVKM. The length of the CDR3 is 15 residues. Trimming removed 7 bases at V and 5 bases at J, with 21 bases between. The CDR3 nucleotides are TGTGCCAGCACTCCCGGGGTGGTCCCTCTCCACGAGCAGTACTTC. Protein product: CASTPGVVPLHEQYF.

Note on this clonotype: Mismatch with germline at one junction end may stem from a read error. This chain uses TRBV6-5 with TRBJ1-1; D is possibly TRBD1 (5 bases). CDR1 MNHEY and CDR2 SVGAGI come from the germline V gene. The CDR3 spans 15 residues. The CDR3 is CVSRYAGGVATEAFF. In nucleotides, the CDR3 is TGTGTCAGCAGATACGCCGGGGGAGTTGCCACTGAAGCTTTCTTT.